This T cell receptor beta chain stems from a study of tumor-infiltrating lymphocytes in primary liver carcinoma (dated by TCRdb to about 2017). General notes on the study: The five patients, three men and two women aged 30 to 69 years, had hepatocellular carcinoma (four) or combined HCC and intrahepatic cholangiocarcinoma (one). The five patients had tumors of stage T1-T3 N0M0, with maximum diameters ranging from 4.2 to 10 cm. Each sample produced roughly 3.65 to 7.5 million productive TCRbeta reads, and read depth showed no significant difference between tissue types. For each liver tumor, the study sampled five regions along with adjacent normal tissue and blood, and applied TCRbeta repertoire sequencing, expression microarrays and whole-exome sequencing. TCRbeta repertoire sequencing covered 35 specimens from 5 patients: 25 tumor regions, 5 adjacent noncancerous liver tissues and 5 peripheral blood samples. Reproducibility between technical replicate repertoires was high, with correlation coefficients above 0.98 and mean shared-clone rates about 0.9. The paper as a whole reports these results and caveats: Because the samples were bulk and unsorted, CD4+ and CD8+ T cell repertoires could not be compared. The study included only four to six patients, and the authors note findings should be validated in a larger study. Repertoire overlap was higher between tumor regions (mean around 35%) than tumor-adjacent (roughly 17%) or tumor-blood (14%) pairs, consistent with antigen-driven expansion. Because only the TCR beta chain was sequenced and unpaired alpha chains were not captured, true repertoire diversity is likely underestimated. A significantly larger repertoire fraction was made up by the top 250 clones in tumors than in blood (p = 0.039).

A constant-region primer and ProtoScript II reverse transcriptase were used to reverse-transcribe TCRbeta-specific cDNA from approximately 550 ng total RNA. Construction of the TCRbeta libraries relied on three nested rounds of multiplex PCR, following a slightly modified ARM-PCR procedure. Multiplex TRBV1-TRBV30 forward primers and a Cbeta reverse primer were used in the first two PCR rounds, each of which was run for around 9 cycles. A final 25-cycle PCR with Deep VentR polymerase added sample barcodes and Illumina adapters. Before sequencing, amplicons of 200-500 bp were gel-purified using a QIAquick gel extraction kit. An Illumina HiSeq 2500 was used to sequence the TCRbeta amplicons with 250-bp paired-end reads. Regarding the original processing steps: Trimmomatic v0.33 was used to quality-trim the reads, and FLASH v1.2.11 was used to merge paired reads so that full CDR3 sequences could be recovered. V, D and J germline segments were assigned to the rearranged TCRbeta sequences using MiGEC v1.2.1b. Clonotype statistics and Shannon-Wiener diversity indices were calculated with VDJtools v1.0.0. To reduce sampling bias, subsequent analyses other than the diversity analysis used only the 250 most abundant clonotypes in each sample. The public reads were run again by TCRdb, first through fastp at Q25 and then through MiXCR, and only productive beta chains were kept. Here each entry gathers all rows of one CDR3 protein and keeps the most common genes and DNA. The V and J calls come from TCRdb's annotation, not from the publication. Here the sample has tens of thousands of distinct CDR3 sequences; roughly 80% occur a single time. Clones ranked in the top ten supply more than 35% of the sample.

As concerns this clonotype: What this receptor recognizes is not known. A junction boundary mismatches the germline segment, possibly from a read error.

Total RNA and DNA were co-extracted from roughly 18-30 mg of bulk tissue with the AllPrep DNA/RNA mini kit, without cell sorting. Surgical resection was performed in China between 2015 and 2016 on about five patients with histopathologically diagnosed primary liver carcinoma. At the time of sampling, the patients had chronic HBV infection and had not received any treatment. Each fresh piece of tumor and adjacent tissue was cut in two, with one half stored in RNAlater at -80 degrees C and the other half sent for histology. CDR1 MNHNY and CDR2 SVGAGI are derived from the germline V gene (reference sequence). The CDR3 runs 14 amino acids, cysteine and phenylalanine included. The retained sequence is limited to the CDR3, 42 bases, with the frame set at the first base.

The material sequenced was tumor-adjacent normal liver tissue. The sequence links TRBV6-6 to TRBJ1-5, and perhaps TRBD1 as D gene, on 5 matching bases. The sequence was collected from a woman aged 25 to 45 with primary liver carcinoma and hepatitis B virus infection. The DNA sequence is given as TGTGCCAACAGTCTAATTGGGGCGGGTCAGCCCCAGCATTTT. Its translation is CANSLIGAGQPQHF.